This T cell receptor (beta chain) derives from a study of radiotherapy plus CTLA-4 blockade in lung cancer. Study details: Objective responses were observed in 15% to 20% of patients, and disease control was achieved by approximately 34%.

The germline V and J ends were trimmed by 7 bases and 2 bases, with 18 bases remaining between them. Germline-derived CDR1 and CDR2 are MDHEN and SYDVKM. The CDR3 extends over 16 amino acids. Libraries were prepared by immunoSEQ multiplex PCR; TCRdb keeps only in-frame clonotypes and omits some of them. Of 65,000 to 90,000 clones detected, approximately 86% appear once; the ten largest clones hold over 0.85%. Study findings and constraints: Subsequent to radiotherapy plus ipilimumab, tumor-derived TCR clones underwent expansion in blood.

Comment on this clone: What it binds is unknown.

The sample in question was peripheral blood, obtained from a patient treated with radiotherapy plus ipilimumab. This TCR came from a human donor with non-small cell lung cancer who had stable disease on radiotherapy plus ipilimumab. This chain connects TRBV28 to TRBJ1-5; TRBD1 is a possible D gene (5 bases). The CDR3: CASTLLTSGRNQPQHF. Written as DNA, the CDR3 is TGTGCCAGCACGTTGTTAACTTCAGGGCGCAATCAGCCCCAGCATTTT.